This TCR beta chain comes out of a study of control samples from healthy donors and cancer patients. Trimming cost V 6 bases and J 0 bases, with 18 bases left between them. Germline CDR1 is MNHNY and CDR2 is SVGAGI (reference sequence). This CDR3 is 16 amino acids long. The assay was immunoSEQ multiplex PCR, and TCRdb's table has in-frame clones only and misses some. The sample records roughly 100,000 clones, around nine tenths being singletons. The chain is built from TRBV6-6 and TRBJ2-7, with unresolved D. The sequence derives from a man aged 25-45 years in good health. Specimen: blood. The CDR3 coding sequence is TGTGCCAGCAGCGACCCGCGAGGTCGTAACTCCTACGAGCAGTACTTC. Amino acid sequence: CASSDPRGRNSYEQYF.